Given below is one T cell receptor (beta chain) in context. The V segment lost 1 base and the J segment 7 bases; nucleotides outside the gene matches: 9. Per germline, CDR1 SGHRS and CDR2 YFSETQ. This CDR3 region has 16 residues. Produced via immunoSEQ multiplex PCR; TCRdb's table is partial and in-frame only. Among some 290,000 clones listed, approximately 86% were seen once. These data come from a study of blood T cell repertoires in COVID-19. About the research overall: Specimens from acute and convalescent COVID-19 originated in the United States, Italy and Spain. PBMCs, B-cell-depleted T cells, or T cells provided the cDNA or gDNA that made up the material.

The source is a woman aged 45-60 years who had recovered from COVID-19. The chain couples TRBV5-1 to TRBJ2-3; 10 bases are a match to TRBD2. Specimen: peripheral blood. The CDR3 bases are TGCGCCAGCAGCTTGATGGGACTAGCGAATTTAAATACGCAGTATTTT. This codes for CASSLMGLANLNTQYF.